Sequencing of this TCR beta chain was carried out in a study of regulatory T cells in long-lasting Graves disease. Arm-PCR of CDR3 regions and iRepertoire HTBI primers were used to build TCR beta libraries. TCRdb reanalysed the multiplex PCR reads using MiXCR and keeps one entry per CDR3 protein. The table shows some 250,000 distinct CDR3 sequences, with roughly 18% occurring only once. This clonotype was recorded many times. The time point: newly diagnosed GD, antithyroid drugs for less than 3 months. The TCR library was made from RNA extracted from PBMCs. This same sample was also part of a study on T cells in Graves' hyperthyroidism and ophthalmopathy. In that study: These patients, aged 18 to 65, had recently diagnosed hyperthyroidism lasting under 2 months.

Material: peripheral blood mononuclear cells (PBMCs), obtained at new diagnosis, from a patient treated with antithyroid drugs. This clonotype was sampled from a woman in her twenties or thirties with Graves disease.

The CDR3 DNA follows: TGTGCCAGCTCACCACAGGCCGGAGATTCCGAGCAGTACTTC. This codes for CASSPQAGDSEQYF. The V and J genes are TRBV18 and TRBJ2-7; D is unresolved. Germline CDR1 is KGHSH and CDR2 is LQKENI. The CDR3 has 14 amino acids. Between the trimmed V and J ends, which lost 1 base and 6 bases, there was a span of 13 bases.